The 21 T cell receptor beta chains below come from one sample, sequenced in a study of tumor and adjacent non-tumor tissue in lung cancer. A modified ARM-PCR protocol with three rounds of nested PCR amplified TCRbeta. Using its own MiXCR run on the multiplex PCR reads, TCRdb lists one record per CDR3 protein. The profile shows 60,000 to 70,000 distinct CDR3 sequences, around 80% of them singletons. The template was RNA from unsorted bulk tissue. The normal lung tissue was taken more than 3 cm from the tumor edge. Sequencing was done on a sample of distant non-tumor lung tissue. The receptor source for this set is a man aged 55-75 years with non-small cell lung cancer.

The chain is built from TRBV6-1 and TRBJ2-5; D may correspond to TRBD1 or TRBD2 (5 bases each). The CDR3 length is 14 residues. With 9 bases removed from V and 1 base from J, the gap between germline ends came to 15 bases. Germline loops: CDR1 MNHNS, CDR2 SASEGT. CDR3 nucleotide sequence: TGTGCCAGTAATGCTGCTGGGACCCAAGAGACCCAGTACTTC. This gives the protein CASNAAGTQETQYF.

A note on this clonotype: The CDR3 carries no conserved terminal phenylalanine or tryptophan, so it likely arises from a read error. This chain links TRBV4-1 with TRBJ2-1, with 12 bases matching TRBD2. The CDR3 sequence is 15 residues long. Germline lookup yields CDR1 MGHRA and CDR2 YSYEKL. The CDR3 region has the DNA TGTGCCAGCAGCCCGACTAGCGGGGGTTACAATGAGCAGTTCTTG. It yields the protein CASSPTSGGYNEQFL.

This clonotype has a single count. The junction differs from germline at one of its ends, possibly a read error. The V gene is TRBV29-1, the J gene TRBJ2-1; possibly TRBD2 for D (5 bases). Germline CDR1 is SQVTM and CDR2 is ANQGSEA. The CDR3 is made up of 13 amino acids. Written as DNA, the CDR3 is TGTAGCGTTGATCCGCAGGCCAACAATGTGCAGTTCTTC. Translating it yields CSVDPQANNVQFF.

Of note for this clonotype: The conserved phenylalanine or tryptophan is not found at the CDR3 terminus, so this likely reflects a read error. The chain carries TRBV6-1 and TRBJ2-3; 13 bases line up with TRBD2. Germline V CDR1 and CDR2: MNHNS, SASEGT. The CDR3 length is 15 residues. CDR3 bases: TGTGCCAACAGTGAACTAGCGGGAGGGGCAGATACGCAGTATTAT. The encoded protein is CANSELAGGADTQYY.

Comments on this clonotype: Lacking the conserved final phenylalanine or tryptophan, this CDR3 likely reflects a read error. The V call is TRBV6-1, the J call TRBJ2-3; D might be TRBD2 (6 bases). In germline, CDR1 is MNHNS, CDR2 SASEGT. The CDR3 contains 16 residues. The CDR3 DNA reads TGTGCCAGCAGGAAGGCCCAACGGGAGAGCCCAGATGCGCAGTATTCT. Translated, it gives CASRKAQRESPDAQYS.

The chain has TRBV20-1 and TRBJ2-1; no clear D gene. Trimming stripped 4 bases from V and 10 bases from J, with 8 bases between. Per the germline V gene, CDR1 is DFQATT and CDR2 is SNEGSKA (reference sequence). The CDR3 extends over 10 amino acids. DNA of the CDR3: TGCAGTGCTAAAGTCAAAGAGCAGTTCTTC. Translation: CSAKVKEQFF.

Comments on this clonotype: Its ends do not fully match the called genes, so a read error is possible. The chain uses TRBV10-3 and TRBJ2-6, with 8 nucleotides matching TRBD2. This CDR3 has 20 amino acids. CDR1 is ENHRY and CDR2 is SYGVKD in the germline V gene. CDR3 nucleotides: TGTGTCATCAGTGAACATGGGACTAGTGGGAGGGACTCTGGGGCCAACATCATGACTTTC. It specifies CVISEHGTSGRDSGANIMTF.

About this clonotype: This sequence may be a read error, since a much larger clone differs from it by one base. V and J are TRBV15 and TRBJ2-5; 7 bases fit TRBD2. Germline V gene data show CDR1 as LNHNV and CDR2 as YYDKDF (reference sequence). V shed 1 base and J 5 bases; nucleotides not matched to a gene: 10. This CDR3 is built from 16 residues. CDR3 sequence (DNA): TGTGCCACCAGCAGAGGGGCAAGCGGGATACACGAGACCCAGTACTTC. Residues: CATSRGASGIHETQYF. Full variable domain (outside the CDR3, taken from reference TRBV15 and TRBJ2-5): DAMVIQNPRYQVTQFGKPVTLSCSQTLNHNVMYWYQQKSSQAPKLLFHYYDKDFNNEADTPDNFQSRRPNTSFCFLDIRSPGLGDTAMYLCATSRGASGIHETQYFGPGTRLLVL.

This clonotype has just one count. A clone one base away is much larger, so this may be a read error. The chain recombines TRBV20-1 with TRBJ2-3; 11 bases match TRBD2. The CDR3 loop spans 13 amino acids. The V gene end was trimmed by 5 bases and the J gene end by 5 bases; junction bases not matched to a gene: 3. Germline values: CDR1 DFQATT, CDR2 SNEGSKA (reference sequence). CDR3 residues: CSALAGGVDTQYF. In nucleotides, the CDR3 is TGCAGTGCTTTAGCGGGAGGGGTAGATACGCAGTATTTT.

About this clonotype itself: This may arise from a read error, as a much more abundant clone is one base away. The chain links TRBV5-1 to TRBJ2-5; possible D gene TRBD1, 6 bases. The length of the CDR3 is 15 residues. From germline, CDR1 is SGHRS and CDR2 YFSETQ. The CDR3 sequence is CASSSRTAQEETLYF. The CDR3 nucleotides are TGCGCCAGCAGCTCTCGGACAGCGCAGGAAGAGACCCTGTACTTC.

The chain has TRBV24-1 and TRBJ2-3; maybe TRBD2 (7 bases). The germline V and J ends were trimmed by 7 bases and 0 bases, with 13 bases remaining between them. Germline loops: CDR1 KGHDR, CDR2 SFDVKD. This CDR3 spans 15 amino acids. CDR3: CATRAGASSTDTQYF. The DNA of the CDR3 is TGTGCCACCAGGGCGGGGGCATCTAGCACAGATACGCAGTATTTT.

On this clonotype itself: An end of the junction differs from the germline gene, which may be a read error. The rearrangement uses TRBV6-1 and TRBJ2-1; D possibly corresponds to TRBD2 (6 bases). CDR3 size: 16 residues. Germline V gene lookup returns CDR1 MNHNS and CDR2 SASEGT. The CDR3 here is CAISPSDGSSYNKQFF. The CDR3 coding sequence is TGTGCCATCAGTCCGAGCGACGGGAGCTCCTACAATAAGCAGTTCTTC.

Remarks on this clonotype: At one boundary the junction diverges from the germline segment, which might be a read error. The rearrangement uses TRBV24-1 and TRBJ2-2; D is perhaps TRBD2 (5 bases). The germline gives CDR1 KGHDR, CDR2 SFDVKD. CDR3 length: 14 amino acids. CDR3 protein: CSTSRPGSTGKLFF. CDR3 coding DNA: TGTTCCACCAGTCGCCCGGGATCGACCGGGAAGCTGTTTTTT.

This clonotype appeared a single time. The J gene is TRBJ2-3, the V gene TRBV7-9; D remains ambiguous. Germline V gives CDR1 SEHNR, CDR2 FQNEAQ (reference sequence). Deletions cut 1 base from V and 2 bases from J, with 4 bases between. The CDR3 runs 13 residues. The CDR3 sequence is CASSLDYTDTQYF. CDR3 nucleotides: TGTGCCAGCAGCTTAGACTACACAGATACGCAGTATTTT.

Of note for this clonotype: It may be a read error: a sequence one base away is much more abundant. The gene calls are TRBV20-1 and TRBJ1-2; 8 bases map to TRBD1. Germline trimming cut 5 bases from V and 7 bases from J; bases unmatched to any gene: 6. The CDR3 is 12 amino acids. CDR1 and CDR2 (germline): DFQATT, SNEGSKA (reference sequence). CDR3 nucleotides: TGCAGTGCTCCCCAGGGGGCGCGTGGCTACACCTTC. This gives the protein CSAPQGARGYTF.

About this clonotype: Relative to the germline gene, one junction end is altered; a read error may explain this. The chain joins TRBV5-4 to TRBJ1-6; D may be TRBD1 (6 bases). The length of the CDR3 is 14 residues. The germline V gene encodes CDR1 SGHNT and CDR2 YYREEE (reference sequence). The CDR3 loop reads CVRGIQGRNSPLHF. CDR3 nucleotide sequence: TGTGTCAGGGGCATACAGGGCCGGAATTCACCGCTCCACTTT.

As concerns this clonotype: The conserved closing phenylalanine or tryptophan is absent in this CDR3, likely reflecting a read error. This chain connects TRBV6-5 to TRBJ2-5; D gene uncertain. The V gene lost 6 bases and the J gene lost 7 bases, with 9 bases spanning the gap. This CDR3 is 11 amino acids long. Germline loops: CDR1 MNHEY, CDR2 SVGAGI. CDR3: CASRNSLTQYL. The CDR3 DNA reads TGTGCCAGCAGAAACTCGTTGACCCAGTACTTA.

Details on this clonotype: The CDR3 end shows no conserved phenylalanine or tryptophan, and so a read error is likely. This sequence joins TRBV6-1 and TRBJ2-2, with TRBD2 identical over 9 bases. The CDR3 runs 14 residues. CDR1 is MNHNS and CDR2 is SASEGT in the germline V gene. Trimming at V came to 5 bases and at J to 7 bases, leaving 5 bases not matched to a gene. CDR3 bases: TGTGCCAGCAGTACAGCGGGAGGCATCGGGGAGCTGTTTTTA. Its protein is CASSTAGGIGELFL.

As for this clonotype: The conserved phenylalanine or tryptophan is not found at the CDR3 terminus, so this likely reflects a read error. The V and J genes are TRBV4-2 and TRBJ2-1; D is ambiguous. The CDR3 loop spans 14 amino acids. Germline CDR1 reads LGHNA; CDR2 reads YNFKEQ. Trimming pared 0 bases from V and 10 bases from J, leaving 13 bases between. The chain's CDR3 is CASSQDLRLPEQFL. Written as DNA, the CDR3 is TGTGCCAGCAGCCAAGATCTTCGCCTTCCCGAGCAGTTCTTA.

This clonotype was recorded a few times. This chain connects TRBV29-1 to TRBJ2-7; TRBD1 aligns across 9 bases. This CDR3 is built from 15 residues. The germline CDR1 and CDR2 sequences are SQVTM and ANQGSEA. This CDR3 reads CGARDRAKAGHEQYF. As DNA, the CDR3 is TGCGGCGCCAGGGACAGGGCTAAAGCAGGCCATGAGCAGTACTTC.

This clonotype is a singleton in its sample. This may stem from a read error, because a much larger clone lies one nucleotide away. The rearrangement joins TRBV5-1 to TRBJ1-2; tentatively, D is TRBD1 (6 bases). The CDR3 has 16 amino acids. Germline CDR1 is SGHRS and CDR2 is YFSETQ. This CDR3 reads CSSSLEGSRGNYGYTF. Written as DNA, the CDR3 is TGCTCCAGCAGCTTGGAAGGCAGCAGGGGTAACTATGGCTACACCTTC. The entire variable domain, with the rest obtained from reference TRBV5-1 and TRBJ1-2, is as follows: KAGVTQTPRYLIKTRGQQVTLSCSPISGHRSVSWYQQTPGQGLQFLFEYFSETQRNKGNFPGRFSGRQFSNSRSEMNVSTLELGDSALYLCSSSLEGSRGNYGYTFGSGTRLTVV.